The TCR beta chain under discussion was sequenced for a study of blood T cells in healthy people across ages (dated by TCRdb to between 2014 and 2016). Looking at the study overall: Template switching captured roughly one uniquely barcoded TCR beta cDNA molecule per two T cells in model experiments. To track age-related changes in TCR beta repertoire diversity, the study relied on deep sequencing normalized with unique cDNA molecular identifiers. Using the same blood draw, the study looked at two additional independent replicas of 1 million unique cDNA reads for two donors, one aged 18 to 29 and the other aged 80 or older. The donors were split into four age groups: young (average 16 years), middle-aged (about 40), aged (roughly 60) and long-lived (roughly 86). To avoid experimental bias, donors of different ages were distributed randomly across sequencing lanes. Overall results and qualifications from the work: Estimates of total diversity from one million sequenced T cells were regarded as lower bounds and underestimates. As age increased, observed TCR beta diversity per million T cells dropped in a roughly linear way, and a significant reduction was already evident by age 40. Compared with the aged group, more naive CD4+ T cells, fewer expanded clones and increased TCR diversity were shown by the long-lived group, suggesting age selection. Observed TCR beta diversity correlated strongly with the percentage of naive T cells measured by flow cytometry. Because donor CMV infection status was unknown, age-related changes in expanded clonotypes were potentially confounded. Conclusive comparison of naive and antigen-experienced compartments was prevented by the profiling of bulk unsorted PBMCs.

The library was produced with 5' RACE. Sequencing was performed on an Illumina HiSeq 2500. A second PCR of about 7 to 12 cycles was run with a J-beta primer mix and a sample-barcoded 5' primer. Each TCR beta cDNA molecule received a unique molecular identifier from a template-switch 5' adaptor carrying 12 random nucleotides. Each sample yielded at least 3 million CDR3-containing paired-end reads. All of the RNA was converted into first-strand cDNA using the Mint cDNA synthesis kit, with a TRBC-specific oligonucleotide serving as the primer. After uracil-DNA glycosylase treatment, a first 18-cycle PCR used universal primers M1SS and BC2_uni_R on all cDNA. On the authors' methods: For normalization, 1 million high-quality reads, each with a distinct molecular identifier, were randomly selected from each sample. Instead of being binned into consensus sequences, reads with shared molecular identifiers were discarded. MiTCR, with a Q25 quality threshold and the strictest error-elimination algorithm, was used for CDR3 identification, clonotype clustering and error correction. A nonparametric unseen species model with Euler transformation was used to estimate a lower bound on total TCR beta diversity. TCRdb trimmed the raw reads at Q25, called clones with MiXCR and kept productive beta chains. A single entry per CDR3 protein holds the most common genes and DNA from its merged rows. These V and J calls rely on TCRdb rather than the paper's analysis. The table for this sample lists 790,000 or so distinct CDR3 sequences; 56% of them were counted only once. The ten largest make up around 24% of the sample.

Counted from cysteine to phenylalanine, this CDR3 has 14 amino acids. Here the CDR3 DNA is all that survives: 42 bases in frame from base 1. Taken from the germline V gene, the CDR1 and CDR2 loops are SNHLY and FYNNEI. V gives up 6 bases and J gives up 7 bases, and the segment between their germline ends measures 18 bases. A note on this clonotype: Its antigen is currently not known. No much larger clone is present one base from it, and per-base qualities are unavailable.

Systemically healthy Caucasian individuals from Russia, approximately 39 in total and aged about 6 to 100 years, were included as donors. Each donor gave about 11 milliliters of peripheral blood, drawn into EDTA-treated Vacutainer tubes. Ficoll-Paque density-gradient centrifugation was used to isolate PBMCs, with at least 7 million obtained per sample. Trizol reagent was used to extract total RNA from the PBMCs, yielding at least 6 micrograms per sample. The percentages of naive CD45RAhigh/CD27high T cells were determined by flow cytometry on a PBMC aliquot from every donor. The sequence came from a middle-aged man in good health. The sample consisted of blood. The sequence is built from TRBV2 and TRBJ1-1, with the D gene not clear enough to name. The sequenced DNA: TGTGCCAGCAGATACGACGGTAATTCTGGTGAAGCTTTCTTT. The resulting protein is CASRYDGNSGEAFF.